These 4 T cell receptor beta chains were sequenced from one sample in a study of T cells in Graves' hyperthyroidism and ophthalmopathy. TCR beta CDR3 region amplification was performed from RNA transcripts. The HTBI primer set served for first-round RT-PCR of the TCR CDR3. TCRdb recomputed calls from the multiplex PCR reads with MiXCR, one row per CDR3 protein. The table lists around 300,000 distinct CDR3 sequences, 11% to 15% of them singletons, with approximately 25% in the top ten. The specimen was blood. The receptors here all came from a woman aged 30 to 39 with Graves' hyperthyroidism.

This clonotype came up a few times. The rearrangement uses TRBV6-1 and TRBJ2-1, with 7 bases fitting TRBD2. Looked up from germline, CDR1 is MNHNS and CDR2 is SASEGT. CDR3 length: 14 residues. With V trimmed by 5 bases and J by 5 bases, 6 bases remained unmatched. Written as DNA, the CDR3 is TGTGCCAGCAGTCTGGGGGGAGGGAACAATGAGCAGTTCTTC. Its translation is CASSLGGGNNEQFF.

This clonotype was seen a handful of times. The chain has TRBV3-1 and TRBJ1-2; no firm D call. CDR1 and CDR2 (germline): LGHDT, YNNKEL (reference sequence). The CDR3 runs to 14 residues. V shed 0 bases and J shed 3 bases, with 8 bases lying between them. CDR3 sequence: CASSQERGDYGYTF. CDR3 bases: TGTGCCAGCAGCCAAGAACGGGGTGACTATGGCTACACCTTC.

This sequence joins TRBV10-3 and TRBJ1-5; a weak D match, TRBD1 (5 bases). V was clipped by 3 bases and J by 6 bases, with 9 bases between them. The germline gives CDR1 ENHRY, CDR2 SYGVKD. The CDR3 contains 13 residues. CDR3 protein: CAISDQGGQPQHF. CDR3 in DNA: TGTGCCATCAGTGACCAGGGAGGTCAGCCCCAGCATTTT.

This clonotype has only a few counts. The chain is built from TRBV6-2 or TRBV6-3 and TRBJ2-7; weak D call: TRBD1 (5 bases). The V gene lost 6 bases and the J gene lost 3 bases, with 21 bases spanning the gap. The CDR3 contains 16 residues. CDR1 MNHEY and CDR2 SVGEGT come from the germline V gene. The CDR3 loop is CASRKWGAPEHYEQYF. CDR3 sequence (DNA): TGTGCCAGCAGAAAATGGGGCGCACCCGAACACTACGAGCAGTACTTC.